This T cell receptor (beta chain) was documented in a study of human T cells and chemical hapten exposure. Per germline, CDR1 MNHEY and CDR2 SVGEGT. CDR3 size: 13 residues. V gave up 6 bases and J gave up 5 bases; unmatched junction bases: 4. One entry per CDR3 protein results from TCRdb running MiXCR on the RACE reads. Of roughly 100,000 distinct CDR3 sequences listed, about 34% are singletons. The sample's time point: patch test 3, about 24 weeks after DPC sensitization. Treatment defined: therapeutic diphenylcyclopropenone sensitization with weekly scalp DPC. The drawing of blood occurred before each patch test was applied.

The specimen was whole blood, collected in connection with sensitization to the hapten diphenylcyclopropenone (DPC). The chain has TRBV6-2 or TRBV6-3 and TRBJ2-1; 7 bases fit TRBD2. The receptor was isolated from a man aged 40-50 years with alopecia areata. Some clones in this sample may be carry-over from other donors' samples. The CDR3 sequence is CASRDGRNNEQFF. Written as DNA, the CDR3 is TGTGCCAGCAGGGACGGGAGGAACAATGAGCAGTTCTTC.